This T cell receptor beta chain was identified during a study of T cell repertoires in cytomegalovirus infection. Study at large: Based on public TCR beta signatures, there were indications of CMV infection and of a matching HLA type.

This clonotype turned up a few times. In germline, CDR1 is MGHDK, CDR2 SYGVNS. The CDR3 has 15 residues. V gave up 4 bases and J gave up 6 bases, with 15 bases separating them. TCRdb called the reads again in MiXCR, with one record for every CDR3 protein. The table has approximately 500,000 distinct CDR3 sequences, about 25% seen once; the top ten hold less than 15%. Sample: PBMCs. This TCR was sampled from a human donor in good health (CMV status not recorded). Some clones in this sample may be carry-over from other donors' samples. J is TRBJ2-2 and V is TRBV25-1; D not resolved. In DNA, the CDR3 is TGTGCCAGCAGTGGCCCGGGCCGAATCCCCGGGGAGCTGTTTTTT. It codes for CASSGPGRIPGELFF.